This TCR beta chain was captured by sequencing in a study of T cell repertoires in cytomegalovirus infection. About the study: CMV infection plus the matching HLA type was flagged by public TCR beta signatures. Study-level points and caveats: Identification of carriers of CMV plus the relevant HLA was achieved through cumulative public TCR beta family frequency. HLA-C-restricted CMV-specific TCR beta clonotypes prevailed in the ex vivo response.

Germline CDR1 reads GTSNPN; CDR2 reads SVGIG (reference sequence). The V end lost 8 bases, the J end lost 0 bases, and 16 bases lay between the germline ends. This CDR3 has 14 residues. TCRdb reprocessed the reads with MiXCR, giving one entry per CDR3 protein. The table has about 740,000 distinct CDR3 sequences, 35% seen once. This clonotype was seen once. Antigen specificity is unknown. The sequence derives from a human donor in good health (CMV status not recorded). Some clones in this sample may be carry-over from other donors' samples. This chain uses TRBV30 with TRBJ1-1; D is possibly TRBD1 (6 bases). Sample: PBMCs. The CDR3 reads CARGRESMNTEAFF. The CDR3 nucleotides are TGTGCCCGGGGGCGGGAGAGTATGAACACTGAAGCTTTCTTT.